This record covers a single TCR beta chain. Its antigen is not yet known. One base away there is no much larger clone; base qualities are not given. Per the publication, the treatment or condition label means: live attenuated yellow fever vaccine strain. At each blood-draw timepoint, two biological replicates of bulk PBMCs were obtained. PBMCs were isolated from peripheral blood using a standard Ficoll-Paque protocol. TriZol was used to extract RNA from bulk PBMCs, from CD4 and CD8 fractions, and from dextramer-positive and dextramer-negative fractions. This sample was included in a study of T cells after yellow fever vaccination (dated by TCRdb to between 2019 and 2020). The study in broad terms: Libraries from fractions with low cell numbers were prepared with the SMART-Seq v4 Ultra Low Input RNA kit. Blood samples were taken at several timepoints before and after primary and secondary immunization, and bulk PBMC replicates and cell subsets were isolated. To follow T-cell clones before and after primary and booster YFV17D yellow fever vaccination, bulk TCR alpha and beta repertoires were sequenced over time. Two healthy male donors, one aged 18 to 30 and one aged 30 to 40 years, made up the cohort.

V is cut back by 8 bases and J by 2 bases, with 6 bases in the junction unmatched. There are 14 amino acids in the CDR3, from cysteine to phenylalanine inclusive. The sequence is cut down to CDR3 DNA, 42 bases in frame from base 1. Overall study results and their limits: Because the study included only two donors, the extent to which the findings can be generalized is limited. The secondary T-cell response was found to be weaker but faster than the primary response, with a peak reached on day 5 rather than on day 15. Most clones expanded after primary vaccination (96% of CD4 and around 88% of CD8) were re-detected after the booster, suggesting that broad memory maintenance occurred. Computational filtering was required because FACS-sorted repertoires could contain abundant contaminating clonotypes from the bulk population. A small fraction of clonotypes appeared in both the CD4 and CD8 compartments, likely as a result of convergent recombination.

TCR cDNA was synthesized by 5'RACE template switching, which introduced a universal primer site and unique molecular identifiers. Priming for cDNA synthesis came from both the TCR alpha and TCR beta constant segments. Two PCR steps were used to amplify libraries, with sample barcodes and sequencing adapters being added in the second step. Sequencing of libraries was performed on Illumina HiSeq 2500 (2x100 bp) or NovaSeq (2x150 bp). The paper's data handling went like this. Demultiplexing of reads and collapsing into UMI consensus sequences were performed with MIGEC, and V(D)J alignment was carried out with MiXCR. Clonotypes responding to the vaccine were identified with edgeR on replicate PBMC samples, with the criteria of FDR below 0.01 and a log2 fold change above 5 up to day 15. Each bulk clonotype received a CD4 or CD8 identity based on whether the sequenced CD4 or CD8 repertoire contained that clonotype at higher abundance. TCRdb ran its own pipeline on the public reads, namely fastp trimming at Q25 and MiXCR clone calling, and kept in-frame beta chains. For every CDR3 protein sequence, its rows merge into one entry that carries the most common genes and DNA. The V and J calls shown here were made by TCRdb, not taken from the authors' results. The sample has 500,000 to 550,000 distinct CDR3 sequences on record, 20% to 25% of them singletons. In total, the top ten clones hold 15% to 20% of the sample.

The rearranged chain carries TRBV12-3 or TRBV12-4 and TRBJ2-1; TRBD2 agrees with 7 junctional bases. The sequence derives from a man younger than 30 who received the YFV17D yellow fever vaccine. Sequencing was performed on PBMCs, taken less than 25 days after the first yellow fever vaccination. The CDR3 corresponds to CASRSGGTYNEQFF. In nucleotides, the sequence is TGTGCCAGCCGTTCGGGAGGAACCTACAATGAGCAGTTCTTC.